The next 21 T cell receptor beta chains were all read from a single sample in a study of Ad26.COV2.S vaccination and SARS-CoV-2 variants. The data were produced by immunoSEQ multiplex PCR, yet TCRdb's version contains in-frame clones alone and is incomplete. The sample has about 680,000 clones; about 90% are singletons. Treatment here: around 19 received Ad26.COV2.S at low or high dose, single or two shots; 5 received placebo; per-sample allocation not given. Sampling took place 63 days after the first vaccine or placebo injection. The sequenced sample was peripheral blood, obtained in a trial of Ad26.COV2.S vaccine versus placebo. Source of these receptors: a person between 18 and 65 years old who received the Ad26.COV2.S COVID-19 vaccine or a placebo.

V and J are TRBV29-1 and TRBJ1-1, with D perhaps TRBD1 (6 bases). This CDR3 contains 15 residues. Germline V gives CDR1 SQVTM, CDR2 ANQGSEA. Trimming took 7 bases from V and 2 from J, leaving 20 bases between them. This chain's CDR3 is CSAGGGGVANTEAFF. CDR3 in DNA: TGCAGCGCCGGAGGGGGGGGAGTCGCTAACACTGAAGCTTTCTTT. Full variable domain (remainder filled in from reference TRBV29-1 and TRBJ1-1): SAVISQKPSRDICQRGTSLTIQCQVDSQVTMMFWYRQQPGQSLTLIATANQGSEATYESGFVIDKFPISRPNLTFSTLTVSNMSPEDSSIYLCSAGGGGVANTEAFFGQGTRLTVV.

The chain has TRBV15 and TRBJ1-1; maybe TRBD1 (5 bases). Trimming left V 4 bases short and J 1 base short, with 13 bases between. This CDR3 region has 15 residues. Germline-derived CDR1 and CDR2 are LNHNV and YYDKDF (reference sequence). CDR3 in amino acids: CATSKGGAQNTEAFF. DNA for the CDR3: TGTGCCACCAGCAAGGGAGGGGCTCAGAACACTGAAGCTTTCTTT.

The chain has TRBV14 and TRBJ1-1; TRBD1 might be the D (6 bases). Per germline, CDR1 SGHDN and CDR2 FVKESK. Between the trimmed V and J ends, which lost 4 bases and 1 base, there was a span of 13 bases. CDR3 length: 15 amino acids. The CDR3 bases are TGTGCCAGCAGCCCCCGCCGGGGGCAGAACACTGAAGCTTTCTTT. It yields the protein CASSPRRGQNTEAFF.

This rearrangement joins TRBV9 to TRBJ2-3; 7 bases are a match to TRBD2. V shed 2 bases and J 5 bases; nucleotides not matched to a gene: 11. The CDR3 is 16 amino acids. The germline gives CDR1 SGDLS, CDR2 YYNGEE. The CDR3 reads CASSVRREGPGDTQYF. The DNA of the CDR3 is TGTGCCAGCAGCGTTAGGAGGGAGGGCCCGGGAGATACGCAGTATTTT.

The chain carries TRBV18 and TRBJ1-2, with 8 nucleotides matching TRBD1. CDR1 and CDR2 (germline): KGHSH, LQKENI. This CDR3 region has 14 residues. V lost 3 bases, J lost 3 bases, and 3 bases stayed unmatched. The CDR3 DNA reads as TGTGCCAGCTCACCTACGACAGGGGACTATGGCTACACCTTC. This translates into CASSPTTGDYGYTF.

This chain links TRBV5-6 with TRBJ2-7, with D perhaps TRBD1 (5 bases). CDR1 is SGHDT, CDR2 YYEEEE, per germline. Trimming removed 3 bases at V and 6 bases at J, with 16 bases between. CDR3 length equals 14 residues. The CDR3 sequence: CASSSKAGSAEQYF. CDR3 bases: TGTGCCAGCAGCTCTAAGGCAGGGTCAGCCGAGCAGTACTTC.

The chain carries TRBV3-1 (or the pseudogene TRBV3-2) and TRBJ2-7; TRBD1 aligns across 7 bases. V shed 0 bases, J shed 3 bases, and the junction held 14 bases outside the gene matches. The CDR3 runs to 18 residues. Germline V gives CDR1 LGHDT, CDR2 YNNKEL (reference sequence). CDR3 protein: CASSQDRTGPVDGYEQYF. The CDR3 bases are TGTGCCAGCAGCCAAGATAGGACAGGCCCTGTTGATGGCTACGAGCAGTACTTC.

This chain joins TRBV12-5 and TRBJ1-2; D remains unclear. This CDR3 has 12 amino acids. Trimming shortened V by 2 bases and J by 3 bases, and 4 bases separated the two germline ends. Germline V CDR1 and CDR2: LGHNT, FRNRAP. DNA for the CDR3: TGTGCTAGTGGTTTGAACCACTATGGCTACACCTTC. Protein product: CASGLNHYGYTF.

This chain's CDR3 is CASSQSRTGHTGELFF. The CDR3 DNA reads as TGTGCCAGCAGCCAAAGCAGGACAGGGCATACCGGGGAGCTGTTTTTT. This sequence joins TRBV7-9 and TRBJ2-2; 8 nucleotides line up with TRBD1. Germline V gives CDR1 SEHNR, CDR2 FQNEAQ (reference sequence). The CDR3 extends over 16 amino acids. V trimming: 5 bases; J trimming: 5 bases; junction bases outside the gene matches: 10.

The chain recombines TRBV10-3 with TRBJ1-5; D may be TRBD1 (6 bases). The V end lost 5 bases, the J end lost 4 bases, and 6 bases lay between the germline ends. This CDR3 comprises 12 residues. CDR1 is ENHRY and CDR2 is SYGVKD in the germline V gene. As DNA, the CDR3 is TGTGCCATCAGTACAGGGAATCAGCCCCAGCATTTT. Translating gives CAISTGNQPQHF.

The V and J genes are TRBV9 and TRBJ2-3; no definite D call. The CDR3 extends over 13 amino acids. Trimming took off 2 bases at V and 7 bases at J, with 11 bases between the two ends. In germline, CDR1 is SGDLS, CDR2 YYNGEE. CDR3 nucleotide sequence: TGTGCCAGCAGCGTGCCGACAAGACATACGCAGTATTTT. The encoded protein is CASSVPTRHTQYF.

This chain uses TRBV18 with TRBJ1-5; D may be TRBD1 (5 bases). The germline V gene has CDR1 KGHSH and CDR2 LQKENI. The V and J ends lost 3 bases and 0 bases respectively, with 6 bases between them. The CDR3 runs to 14 residues. The CDR3 protein is CASSPTDSNQPQHF. CDR3 bases: TGTGCCAGCTCACCGACAGATAGCAATCAGCCCCAGCATTTT. Together with reference TRBV18 and TRBJ1-5, the CDR3 gives the full variable domain: NAGVMQNPRHLVRRRGQEARLRCSPMKGHSHVYWYRQLPEEGLKFMVYLQKENIIDESGMPKERFSAEFPKEGPSILRIQQVVRGDSAAYFCASSPTDSNQPQHFGDGTRLSIL.

A few counts support this clone. The chain uses TRBV5-4 and TRBJ2-1; D gene unclear. Looked up from germline, CDR1 is SGHNT and CDR2 is YYREEE (reference sequence). The CDR3 covers 12 residues. The V gene lost 1 base and the J gene lost 10 bases, with 9 bases spanning the gap. CDR3 DNA: TGTGCCAGCAGCTTGTATGGCTTCGAGCAGTTCTTC. Translating it yields CASSLYGFEQFF.

The chain uses TRBV6-6 and TRBJ1-1; 8 bases align to TRBD1. With V trimmed by 4 bases and J by 7 bases, 8 bases remained unmatched. The CDR3 spans 14 residues. Germline V gives CDR1 MNHNY, CDR2 SVGAGI (reference sequence). Here the CDR3 reads CASSSPTGEVEAFF. In DNA, the CDR3 is TGTGCCAGCAGTTCTCCGACAGGGGAGGTTGAAGCTTTCTTT.

The gene calls are TRBV7-9 and TRBJ2-4, with TRBD2 as a possible D gene (6 bases). The germline CDR1 and CDR2 sequences are SEHNR and FQNEAQ (reference sequence). V lost 1 base and J lost 2, with 9 bases in between. The CDR3 is 15 amino acids. Here the CDR3 DNA reads TGTGCCAGCAGCTTAGTGGAGGGATCCAAAAACATTCAGTACTTC. It encodes CASSLVEGSKNIQYF.

The chain employs TRBV7-9 and TRBJ1-2; D call uncertain. From germline, CDR1 is SEHNR and CDR2 FQNEAQ (reference sequence). This CDR3 contains 14 residues. The V end lost 2 bases, the J end lost 1 base, and 8 bases lay between the germline ends. The CDR3 DNA reads TGTGCCAGCAGCTTATCCGGGGATAACTATGGCTACACCTTC. This translates into CASSLSGDNYGYTF.

This rearrangement joins TRBV5-6 to TRBJ2-7, with D maybe TRBD2 (6 bases). This CDR3 contains 16 residues. Trimming stripped 4 bases from V and 0 bases from J, with 17 bases between. Germline V gene data show CDR1 as SGHDT and CDR2 as YYEEEE. CDR3 DNA: TGTGCCAGCAGCGGACTGGGACTTCTGAGCTCCTACGAGCAGTACTTC. This gives the protein CASSGLGLLSSYEQYF.

The V call is TRBV5-1, the J call TRBJ1-5; D uncertain. V gave up 1 base and J gave up 4 bases, with 12 bases separating them. The CDR3 is made up of 15 amino acids. Germline V gene lookup returns CDR1 SGHRS and CDR2 YFSETQ. This CDR3 is CASSLNVGANQPQHF. CDR3 DNA: TGCGCCAGCAGCTTGAACGTCGGAGCGAATCAGCCCCAGCATTTT.

The chain recombines TRBV5-1 with TRBJ2-1; 7 positions match TRBD2. Germline V lookup: CDR1 SGHRS, CDR2 YFSETQ. Trimming at V came to 4 bases and at J to 2 bases, leaving 6 bases not matched to a gene. This CDR3 is built from 15 residues. In DNA, the CDR3 is TGCGCCAGCAGCCCCGGGAGCGGGACCTACAATGAGCAGTTCTTC. It codes for CASSPGSGTYNEQFF. Based on the CDR3 plus reference TRBV5-1 and TRBJ2-1, the full variable domain is KAGVTQTPRYLIKTRGQQVTLSCSPISGHRSVSWYQQTPGQGLQFLFEYFSETQRNKGNFPGRFSGRQFSNSRSEMNVSTLELGDSALYLCASSPGSGTYNEQFFGPGTRLTVL.

The chain has TRBV5-6 and TRBJ2-3, with 11 bases aligning to TRBD2. CDR1 is SGHDT, CDR2 YYEEEE, per germline. With 4 bases clipped from V and 14 bases from J, the junction kept 6 bases outside the gene matches. This CDR3 region has 12 residues. In nucleotides, the CDR3 is TGTGCCAGCAGCCTTAGCGGGGGGGCCGCGTATTTT. Translating it yields CASSLSGGAAYF. The full variable domain, rest sourced from reference TRBV5-6 and TRBJ2-3, is DAGVTQSPTHLIKTRGQQVTLRCSPKSGHDTVSWYQQALGQGPQFIFQYYEEEERQRGNFPDRFSGHQFPNYSSELNVNALLLGDSALYLCASSLSGGAAYFGPGTRLTVL.

The CDR3 is CASSSGTELMASGELFF. The CDR3 bases are TGTGCCAGCAGCTCCGGGACAGAACTGATGGCGAGCGGGGAGCTGTTTTTT. The rearrangement joins TRBV5-4 to TRBJ2-2; 7 bases match TRBD1. The germline gives CDR1 SGHNT, CDR2 YYREEE (reference sequence). Trimming took 3 bases from V and 7 from J; bases not matched to a gene: 15. The CDR3 spans 17 residues.